One and the same sample provided the 10 T cell receptor beta chains below, sequenced in a study of cytomegalovirus exposure and HLA in healthy donors. The PCR made use of 60 Vbeta and 13 Jbeta primers. The assay was immunoSEQ multiplex PCR, and TCRdb's table has in-frame clones only and misses some. This sample carries about 120,000 clones, approximately 80% of them seen once, and the ten largest clones take approximately 8.8%. Material: PBMCs. The receptors shown here come from a female donor in good health and CMV-seropositive.

CDR3 nucleotide sequence: TGTGCCAGTCAATTAGGGCCAGCGGAGATCTACGAGCAGTACTTC. The encoded protein is CASQLGPAEIYEQYF. The rearrangement links TRBV2 to TRBJ2-7; TRBD2 might be the D (5 bases). The germline gives CDR1 SNHLY, CDR2 FYNNEI. V lost 9 bases, J lost 3 bases, and 21 bases lay in between. The CDR3 sequence is 15 residues long.

This sequence joins TRBV7-9 and TRBJ1-1, with D hard to call. Germline V gene sequence: CDR1 SEHNR, CDR2 FQNEAQ (reference sequence). V lost 5 bases and J lost 1, with 17 bases in between. This CDR3 comprises 16 residues. The CDR3 sequence: CASSVIPGPSNTEAFF. CDR3 DNA sequence: TGTGCCAGCAGCGTCATTCCGGGTCCGTCGAACACTGAAGCTTTCTTT.

The rearrangement links TRBV19 to TRBJ2-5; TRBD2 matches 14 bases. CDR1 and CDR2 (germline): LNHDA, SQIVND (reference sequence). This CDR3 spans 16 amino acids. Germline trimming cut 5 bases from V and 1 base from J; bases unmatched to any gene: 3. CDR3 in DNA: TGTGCCAGTAGTGTCGGACTAGCGGGGGGCCAAGAGACCCAGTACTTC. It translates to CASSVGLAGGQETQYF. The variable domain in full, with the rest retrieved from reference TRBV19 and TRBJ2-5, is DGGITQSPKYLFRKEGQNVTLSCEQNLNHDAMYWYRQDPGQGLRLIYYSQIVNDFQKGDIAEGYSVSREKKESFPLTVTSAQKNPTAFYLCASSVGLAGGQETQYFGPGTRLLVL.

The chain links TRBV19 to TRBJ2-7, with D possibly TRBD1 on 5 matching bases. The CDR3 runs to 14 residues. Germline-derived CDR1 and CDR2 are LNHDA and SQIVND (reference sequence). V was clipped by 4 bases and J by 6 bases, with 16 bases between them. CDR3: CASSSGHPRREQYF. Here the CDR3 DNA reads TGTGCCAGTAGTAGCGGACACCCAAGGCGCGAGCAGTACTTC.

This clone was observed a few times. The chain uses TRBV7-6 and TRBJ2-2; D is undetermined. CDR3 length equals 15 residues. Per the germline V gene, CDR1 is SGHVS and CDR2 is FNYEAQ. V was trimmed by 5 bases and J by 4 bases, leaving 14 bases between them. The CDR3 sequence is CASSAVAAITGELFF. DNA for the CDR3: TGTGCCAGCAGCGCAGTCGCGGCTATCACCGGGGAGCTGTTTTTT. Variable domain in full (rest from reference TRBV7-6 and TRBJ2-2): GAGVSQSPRYKVTKRGQDVALRCDPISGHVSLYWYRQALGQGPEFLTYFNYEAQQDKSGLPNDRFSAERPEGSISTLTIQRTEQRDSAMYRCASSAVAAITGELFFGEGSRLTVL.

The chain employs TRBV5-6 and TRBJ2-5; 12 bases are a match to TRBD1. Looked up from germline, CDR1 is SGHDT and CDR2 is YYEEEE. The length of the CDR3 is 17 residues. Germline trimming cut 0 bases from V and 7 bases from J; bases unmatched to any gene: 10. Written as DNA, the CDR3 is TGTGCCAGCAGCTTGGGAGCCGGGACAGGGGGCGCGGGGACCCAGTACTTC. Residues: CASSLGAGTGGAGTQYF.

The rearrangement links TRBV5-1 to TRBJ1-1, with a tentative D call TRBD1 (5 bases). CDR3 size: 13 residues. The ends were cut back, 3 bases at V and 3 bases at J, with 9 bases in the middle. The germline V gene has CDR1 SGHRS and CDR2 YFSETQ. CDR3 amino acids: CASSYSGYTEAFF. The CDR3 coding sequence is TGCGCCAGCAGCTATTCAGGGTACACTGAAGCTTTCTTT.

The V and J genes are TRBV2 and TRBJ2-7, with TRBD1 identical over 9 bases. With V trimmed by 5 bases and J by 3 bases, 5 bases remained unmatched. Germline V lookup: CDR1 SNHLY, CDR2 FYNNEI. CDR3 length equals 14 residues. DNA for the CDR3: TGTGCCAGCAGTAGGGACAGGGTGTTCTACGAGCAGTACTTC. Translated, it gives CASSRDRVFYEQYF. The complete variable domain, with remaining parts taken from reference TRBV2 and TRBJ2-7, reads EPEVTQTPSHQVTQMGQEVILRCVPISNHLYFYWYRQILGQKVEFLVSFYNNEISEKSEIFDDQFSVERPDGSNFTLKIRSTKLEDSAMYFCASSRDRVFYEQYFGPGTRLTVT.

V and J are TRBV7-2 and TRBJ1-2, with a possible D match to TRBD1 (5 bases). CDR3 length equals 12 residues. Trimming shortened V by 6 bases and J by 6 bases, and 11 bases separated the two germline ends. Per germline, CDR1 SGHTA and CDR2 FQGNSA. CDR3 residues: CASSSQGHGYTF. As DNA, the CDR3 is TGTGCCAGCAGTTCGCAGGGCCATGGCTACACCTTC.

This clone appeared a few times. V gene TRBV9 combines with J gene TRBJ2-1; D is uncertain. This CDR3 spans 13 amino acids. Germline V CDR1 and CDR2: SGDLS, YYNGEE. Trimming stripped 4 bases from V and 7 bases from J, with 12 bases between. In DNA, the CDR3 is TGTGCCAGCAGCCCACGACTCGGGAATGAGCAGTTCTTC. Protein: CASSPRLGNEQFF. Supplemented by reference TRBV9 and TRBJ2-1, the full variable domain reads DSGVTQTPKHLITATGQRVTLRCSPRSGDLSVYWYQQSLDQGLQFLIQYYNGEERAKGNILERFSAQQFPDLHSELNLSSLELGDSALYFCASSPRLGNEQFFGPGTRLTVL.